The 5 T cell receptor beta chains below all came from one sample that was sequenced in a study of OX40 agonist ivuxolimab in advanced cancers. Profiling relied on immunoSEQ multiplex PCR, and the TCRdb table lists in-frame clones only, not all of them. The sample consists of tens of thousands of clones, about 86% of them appearing once. The specimen was CD4+ or CD8+ T cells sorted from blood, collected in a trial of the OX40 agonist ivuxolimab. These receptors all stem from an adult with an advanced solid tumor such as melanoma, head and neck, liver or kidney cancer.

J is TRBJ1-3 and V is TRBV7-2; perhaps TRBD1 as D (6 bases). In germline, CDR1 is SGHTA, CDR2 FQGNSA. Trimming left V 1 base short and J 2 bases short, with 12 bases between. The CDR3 runs 16 residues. The CDR3 is CASSLVGGGTGNTIYF. CDR3 nucleotides: TGTGCCAGCAGCTTAGTAGGGGGAGGAACTGGAAACACCATATATTTT.

The chain combines TRBV6-1 with TRBJ1-2; no reliable D call. The CDR3 extends over 15 amino acids. Germline lookup yields CDR1 MNHNS and CDR2 SASEGT. V lost 7 bases and J 2 bases, leaving 17 bases between the germline ends. The CDR3 sequence: CASKFFYSGNYGYTF. The DNA of the CDR3 is TGTGCCAGCAAATTTTTTTATAGTGGAAACTATGGCTACACCTTC.

The J gene is TRBJ1-1, the V gene TRBV27; no firm D call. CDR1 MNHEY and CDR2 SMNVEV come from the germline V gene (reference sequence). The V and J ends lost 5 bases and 2 bases respectively, with 30 bases between them. CDR3 length: 20 residues. CDR3 in amino acids: CASSLRPPAGKARFNTEAFF. DNA for the CDR3: TGTGCCAGCAGTCTGAGACCCCCGGCGGGTAAGGCACGATTTAACACTGAAGCTTTCTTT.

The CDR3 loop is CASSQDYGGQPYEQYF. The DNA of the CDR3 is TGCGCCAGCAGCCAAGATTACGGGGGGCAGCCCTACGAGCAGTACTTC. This chain joins TRBV4-1 and TRBJ2-7, with D perhaps TRBD2 (7 bases). This CDR3 is 16 amino acids long. From germline, CDR1 is MGHRA and CDR2 YSYEKL. The V end was cut by 0 bases, the J end by 2 bases, with 14 bases between.

This rearrangement joins TRBV30 to TRBJ1-5; 8 nucleotides align to TRBD1. Trimming cost V 1 base and J 3 bases; bases outside gene matches: 8. Germline V gene data show CDR1 as GTSNPN and CDR2 as SVGIG (reference sequence). The CDR3 spans 16 residues. CDR3 protein: CAWSDRDRGPNQPQHF. The CDR3 nucleotides are TGTGCCTGGAGTGACCGAGACAGGGGCCCCAATCAGCCCCAGCATTTT.